Sequencing of this TCR beta chain was carried out in a study of Graves' ophthalmopathy and Graves' hyperthyroidism. Points from the study as a whole: From stable hyperthyroidism, ophthalmopathy was separated by a 13-signature model with roughly 89% sensitivity and around 80% specificity. Among thyroid clonotypes expanded above 0.001 frequency, most also appeared in blood.

Among the hyperthyroidism patients, all were newly diagnosed, aged 18 to 65, with under 2 months' duration. Among the exclusions were patients with other autoimmune diseases, uncontrolled infections, pregnancy or lactation. The CDR3 is 16 amino acids. V dropped 4 bases and J dropped 1; count of bases not matched to a gene: 7. Germline assignment: CDR1 MGHDK and CDR2 SYGVNS. This clonotype was seen many times. No antigen is known for it. The TCR beta CDR3 regions underwent amplification from RNA transcripts. Second-round multiplex PCR came after a first-round RT-PCR that employed HTBI primers. One entry per CDR3 protein, called by TCRdb with MiXCR from the multiplex PCR reads. The sample consists of 900,000 to 1,200,000 distinct CDR3 sequences, about 36% of them appearing once.

The sequenced sample was peripheral blood or thyroid tissue (not recorded which). This TCR derives from an adult man with Graves' hyperthyroidism. V is TRBV25-1 and J is TRBJ2-5, with TRBD1 matching over 9 bases. The DNA of the CDR3 is TGTGCCAGCAGTGGCAACAGGGGGCAACTCCAAGAGACCCAGTACTTC. This sequence encodes CASSGNRGQLQETQYF.